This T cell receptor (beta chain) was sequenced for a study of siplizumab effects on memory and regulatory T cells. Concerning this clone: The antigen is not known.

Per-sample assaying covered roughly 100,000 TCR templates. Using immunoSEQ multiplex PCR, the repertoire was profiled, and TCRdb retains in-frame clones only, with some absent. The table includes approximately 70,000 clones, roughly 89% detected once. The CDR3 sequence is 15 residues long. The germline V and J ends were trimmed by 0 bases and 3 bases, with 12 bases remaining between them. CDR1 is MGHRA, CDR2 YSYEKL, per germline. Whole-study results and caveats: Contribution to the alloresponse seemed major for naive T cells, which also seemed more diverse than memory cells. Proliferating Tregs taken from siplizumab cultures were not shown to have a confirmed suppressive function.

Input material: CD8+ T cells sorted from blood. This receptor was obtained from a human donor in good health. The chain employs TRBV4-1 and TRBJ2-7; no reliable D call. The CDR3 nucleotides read TGCGCCAGCAGCCAAGATCAGGCTGGGATCTACGAGCAGTACTTC. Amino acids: CASSQDQAGIYEQYF.